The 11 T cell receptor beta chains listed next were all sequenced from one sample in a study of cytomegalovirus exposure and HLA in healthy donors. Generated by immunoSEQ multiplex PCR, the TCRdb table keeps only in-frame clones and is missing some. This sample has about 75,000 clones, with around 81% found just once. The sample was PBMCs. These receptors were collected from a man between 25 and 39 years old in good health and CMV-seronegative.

The CDR3: CASSLARYRGRTNEKLFF. The DNA for the CDR3 is TGTGCCAGCAGCTTAGCTAGGTACAGGGGAAGAACTAATGAAAAACTGTTTTTT. This sequence joins TRBV7-2 and TRBJ1-4; 7 nucleotides agree with TRBD1. This CDR3 has 18 residues. V was clipped by 0 bases and J by 1 base; unmatched bases: 8. Germline assignment: CDR1 SGHTA and CDR2 FQGNSA. Full variable domain (missing parts from reference TRBV7-2 and TRBJ1-4): GAGVSQSPSNKVTEKGKDVELRCDPISGHTALYWYRQSLGQGLEFLIYFQGNSAPDKSGLPSDRFSAERTGGSVSTLTIQRTQQEDSAVYLCASSLARYRGRTNEKLFFGSGTQLSVL.

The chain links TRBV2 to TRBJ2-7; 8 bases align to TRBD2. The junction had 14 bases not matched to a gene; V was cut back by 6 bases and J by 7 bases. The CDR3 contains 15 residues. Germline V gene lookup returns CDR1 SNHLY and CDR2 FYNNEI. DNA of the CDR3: TGTGCCAGCAGGGGGGGGAGCGGGAGCTCAAGGGAGCAGTACGTC. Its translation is CASRGGSGSSREQYV.

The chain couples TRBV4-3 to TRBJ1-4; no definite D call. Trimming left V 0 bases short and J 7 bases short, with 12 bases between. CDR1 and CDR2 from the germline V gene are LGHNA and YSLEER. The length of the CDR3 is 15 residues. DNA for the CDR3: TGCGCCAGCAGCCAAGAGCTGAGGTCGGCTGAAAAACTGTTTTTT. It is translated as CASSQELRSAEKLFF.

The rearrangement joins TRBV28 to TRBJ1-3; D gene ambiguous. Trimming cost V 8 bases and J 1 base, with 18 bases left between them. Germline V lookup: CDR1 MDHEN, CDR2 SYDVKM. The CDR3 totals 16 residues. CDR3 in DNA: TGTGCCAGCGCGGAGGGCAATCCTTGGTCTGGAAACACCATATATTTT. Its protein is CASAEGNPWSGNTIYF.

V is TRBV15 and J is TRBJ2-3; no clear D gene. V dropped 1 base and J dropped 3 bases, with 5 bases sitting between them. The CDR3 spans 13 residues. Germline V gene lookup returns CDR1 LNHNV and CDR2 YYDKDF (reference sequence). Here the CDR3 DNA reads TGTGCCACCAGCAGAGTGAGGACAGATACGCAGTATTTT. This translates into CATSRVRTDTQYF.

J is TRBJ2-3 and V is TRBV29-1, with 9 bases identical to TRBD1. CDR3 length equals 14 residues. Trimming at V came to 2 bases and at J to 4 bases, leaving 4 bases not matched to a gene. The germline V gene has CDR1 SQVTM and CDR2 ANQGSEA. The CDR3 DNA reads TGCAGCGTTGAATACCGACAGGGGGCAGATACGCAGTATTTT. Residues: CSVEYRQGADTQYF.

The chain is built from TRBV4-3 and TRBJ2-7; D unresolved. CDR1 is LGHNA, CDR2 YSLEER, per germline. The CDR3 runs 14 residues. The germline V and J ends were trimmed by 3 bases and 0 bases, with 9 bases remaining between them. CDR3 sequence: CASSQTGFSYEQYF. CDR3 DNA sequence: TGCGCCAGCAGCCAGACCGGGTTCTCCTACGAGCAGTACTTC.

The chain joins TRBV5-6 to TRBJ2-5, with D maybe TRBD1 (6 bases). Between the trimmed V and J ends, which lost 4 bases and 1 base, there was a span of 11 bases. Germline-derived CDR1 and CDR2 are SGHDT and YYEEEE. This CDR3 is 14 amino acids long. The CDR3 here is CASSEGQFQETQYF. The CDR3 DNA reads TGTGCCAGCAGCGAAGGACAGTTCCAAGAGACCCAGTACTTC.

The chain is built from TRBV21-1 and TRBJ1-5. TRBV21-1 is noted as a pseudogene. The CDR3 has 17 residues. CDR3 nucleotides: TGTGCCAGCAGCAAACGGGGGACGACCTATAGCAATCAGCCCCAGCATTTT. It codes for CASSKRGTTYSNQPQHF.

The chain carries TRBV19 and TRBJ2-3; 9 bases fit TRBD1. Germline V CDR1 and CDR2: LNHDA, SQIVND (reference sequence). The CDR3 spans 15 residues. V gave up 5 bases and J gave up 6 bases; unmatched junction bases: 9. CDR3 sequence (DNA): TGTGCCAGTAGTGTCTCCGCCGGGACAGGGGATACGCAGTATTTT. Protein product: CASSVSAGTGDTQYF. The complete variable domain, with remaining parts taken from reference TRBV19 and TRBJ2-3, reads DGGITQSPKYLFRKEGQNVTLSCEQNLNHDAMYWYRQDPGQGLRLIYYSQIVNDFQKGDIAEGYSVSREKKESFPLTVTSAQKNPTAFYLCASSVSAGTGDTQYFGPGTRLTVL.

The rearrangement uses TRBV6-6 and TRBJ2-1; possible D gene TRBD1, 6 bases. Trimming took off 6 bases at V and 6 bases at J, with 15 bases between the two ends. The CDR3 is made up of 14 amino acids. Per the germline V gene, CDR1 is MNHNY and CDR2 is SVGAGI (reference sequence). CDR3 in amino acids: CASRAALQGNEQFF. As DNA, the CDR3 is TGTGCCAGCAGGGCCGCCCTACAGGGCAATGAGCAGTTCTTC.